Here is one T cell receptor (beta chain) with its context. This entry comes from a study of control samples from healthy donors and cancer patients. CDR1 is SGHRS, CDR2 YFSETQ, per germline. The CDR3 length is 15 residues. The V gene lost 0 bases and the J gene lost 2 bases, with 12 bases spanning the gap. Using immunoSEQ multiplex PCR, the repertoire was profiled, and TCRdb retains in-frame clones only, with some absent. This sample has over 80,000 clones, with around four fifths found just once. The sample consisted of blood. The clonotype was recovered from a man aged 25-40 years in good health. The J gene is TRBJ2-7, the V gene TRBV5-1; D is ambiguous. CDR3 nucleotide sequence: TGCGCCAGCAGCTTGGATGTCAGGAAAACCTACGAGCAGTACTTC. Translated: CASSLDVRKTYEQYF.